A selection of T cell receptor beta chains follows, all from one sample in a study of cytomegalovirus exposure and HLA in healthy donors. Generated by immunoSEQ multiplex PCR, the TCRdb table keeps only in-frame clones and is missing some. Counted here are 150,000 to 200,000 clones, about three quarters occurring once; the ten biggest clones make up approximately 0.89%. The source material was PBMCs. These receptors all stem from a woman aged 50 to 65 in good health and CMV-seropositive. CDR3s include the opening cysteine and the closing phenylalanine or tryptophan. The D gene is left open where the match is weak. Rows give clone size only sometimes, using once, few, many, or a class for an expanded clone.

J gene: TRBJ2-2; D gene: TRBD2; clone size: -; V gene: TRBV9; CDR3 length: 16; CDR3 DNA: TGTGCCAGCAGCGTAAGGGGACTAGGGCAGACCGGGGAGCTGTTTTTT; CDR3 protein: CASSVRGLGQTGELFF
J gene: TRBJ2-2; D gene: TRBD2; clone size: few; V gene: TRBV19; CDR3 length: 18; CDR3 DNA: TGTGCCAGTAGTACCATGGGCGGGGGAAGAATTAACACCGGGGAGCTGTTTTTT; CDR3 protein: CASSTMGGGRINTGELFF
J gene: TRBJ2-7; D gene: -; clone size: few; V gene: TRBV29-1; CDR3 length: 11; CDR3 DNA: TGCAGCGTTGCCCCATGCTACGAGCAGTACTTC; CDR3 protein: CSVAPCYEQYF
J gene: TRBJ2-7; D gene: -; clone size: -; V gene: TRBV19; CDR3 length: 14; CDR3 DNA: TGTGCCAGTAACGATAACAGGGATCCGGGCGAGCAGTACTTC; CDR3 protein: CASNDNRDPGEQYF
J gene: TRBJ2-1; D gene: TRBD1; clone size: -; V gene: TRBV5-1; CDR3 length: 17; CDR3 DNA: TGCGCCAGCAGCTTGGCCCCGAGGACAGGGGGCTTGGATGAGCAGTTCTTC; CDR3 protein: CASSLAPRTGGLDEQFF
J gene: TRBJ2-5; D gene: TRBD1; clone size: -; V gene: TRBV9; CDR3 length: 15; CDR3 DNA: TGTGCCAGCAGCGCAACAGGGGGCGCGTGGGAGACCCAGTACTTC; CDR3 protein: CASSATGGAWETQYF
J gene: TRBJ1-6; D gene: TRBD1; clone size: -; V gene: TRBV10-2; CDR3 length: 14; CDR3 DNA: TGCGCCAGCACATTGACAGGGGAGGAATCACCCCTCCACTTT; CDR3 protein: CASTLTGEESPLHF
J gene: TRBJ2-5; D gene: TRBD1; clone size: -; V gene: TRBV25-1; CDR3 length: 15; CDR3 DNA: TGTGCCAGCAGTGAACAGGGGGCGCAAGGGGAGACCCAGTACTTC; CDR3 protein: CASSEQGAQGETQYF
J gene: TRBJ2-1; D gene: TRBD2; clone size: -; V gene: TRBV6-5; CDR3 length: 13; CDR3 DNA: TGTGCCAGCGGGCGGGGGGGGTACAATGAGCAGTTCTTC; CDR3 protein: CASGRGGYNEQFF
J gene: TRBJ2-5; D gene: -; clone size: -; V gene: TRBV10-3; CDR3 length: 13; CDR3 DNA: TGTGCCGCCGGACTGGAGTATGGAGAGACCCAGTACTTC; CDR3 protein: CAAGLEYGETQYF
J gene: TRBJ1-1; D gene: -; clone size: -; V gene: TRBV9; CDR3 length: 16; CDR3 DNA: TGTGCCAGCAGCGGTCAGCTAGGCCAGGGGAACACTGAAGCTTTCTTT; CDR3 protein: CASSGQLGQGNTEAFF
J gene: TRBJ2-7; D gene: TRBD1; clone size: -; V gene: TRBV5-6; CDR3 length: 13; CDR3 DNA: TGTGCCAGCAGCTTCGACAGGGGATACGAGCAGTACTTC; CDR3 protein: CASSFDRGYEQYF
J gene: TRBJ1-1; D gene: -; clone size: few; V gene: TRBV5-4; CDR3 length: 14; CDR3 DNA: TGTGCCAGCAGCTTGTTTCAGATGAACACTGAAGCTTTCTTT; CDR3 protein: CASSLFQMNTEAFF
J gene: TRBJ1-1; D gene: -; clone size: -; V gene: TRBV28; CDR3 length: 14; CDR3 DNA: TGTGCCAGCGTCACGGGGGGGGAGAACACTGAAGCTTTCTTT; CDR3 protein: CASVTGGENTEAFF
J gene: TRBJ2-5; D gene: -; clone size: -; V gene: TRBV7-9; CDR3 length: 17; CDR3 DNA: TGTGCCAGCAGCTTCTCCCCCTGGTGGCAGGGTGGAGAGACCCAGTACTTC; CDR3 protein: CASSFSPWWQGGETQYF
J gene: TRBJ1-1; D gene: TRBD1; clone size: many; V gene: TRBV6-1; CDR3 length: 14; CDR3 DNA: TGTGCCAGCAATACAGGGGCGACGAACACTGAAGCTTTCTTT; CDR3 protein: CASNTGATNTEAFF
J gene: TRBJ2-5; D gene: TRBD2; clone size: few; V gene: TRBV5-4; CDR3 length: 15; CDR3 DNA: TGTGCCAGCAGCTTGACTAGCGGGGGGGTAGAGACCCAGTACTTC; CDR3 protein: CASSLTSGGVETQYF
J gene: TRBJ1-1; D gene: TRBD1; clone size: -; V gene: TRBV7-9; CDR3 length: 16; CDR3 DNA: TGTGCCAGCAGCTTACCCGGGACAGGGACGAACACTGAAGCTTTCTTT; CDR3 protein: CASSLPGTGTNTEAFF
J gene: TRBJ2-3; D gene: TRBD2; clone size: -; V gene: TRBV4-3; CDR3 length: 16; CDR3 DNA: TGCGCCAGCAGCCAAGATGGGCGGGGGGGAGTAGATACGCAGTATTTT; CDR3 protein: CASSQDGRGGVDTQYF
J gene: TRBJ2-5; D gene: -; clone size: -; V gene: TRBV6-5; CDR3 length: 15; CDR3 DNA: TGTGCCAGCAGTTACATTGGGGCTAGAGAAGAGACCCAGTACTTC; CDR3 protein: CASSYIGAREETQYF
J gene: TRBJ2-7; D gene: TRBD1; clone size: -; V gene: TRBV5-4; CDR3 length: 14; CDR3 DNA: TGTGCCAGCAGCTTTCCGGGACAGGGGAGGGAGCAGTACTTC; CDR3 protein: CASSFPGQGREQYF
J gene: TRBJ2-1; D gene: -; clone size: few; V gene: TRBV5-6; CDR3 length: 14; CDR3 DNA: TGTGCCAGCGGGCTTCAGGGCTCCTACAATGAGCAGTTCTTC; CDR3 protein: CASGLQGSYNEQFF
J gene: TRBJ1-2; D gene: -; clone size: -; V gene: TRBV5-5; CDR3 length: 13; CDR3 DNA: TGTGCCAGCAGCTCACAGGGATCGGATGGCTACACCTTC; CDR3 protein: CASSSQGSDGYTF
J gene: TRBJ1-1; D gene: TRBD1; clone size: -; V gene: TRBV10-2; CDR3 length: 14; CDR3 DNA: TGCGCCAGCAGGCTGGGGACAGGGAACACTGAAGCTTTCTTT; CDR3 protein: CASRLGTGNTEAFF
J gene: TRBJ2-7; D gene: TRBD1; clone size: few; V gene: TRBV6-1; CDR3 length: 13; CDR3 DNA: TGTGCCAGCAGCACAACGGATGACAGGGAATTATACTTC; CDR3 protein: CASSTTDDRELYF
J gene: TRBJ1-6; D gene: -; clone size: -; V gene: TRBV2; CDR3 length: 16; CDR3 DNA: TGTGCCAGGTCCGTTCCAGGGGCTAAGGGTAATTCACCCCTCCACTTT; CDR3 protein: CARSVPGAKGNSPLHF
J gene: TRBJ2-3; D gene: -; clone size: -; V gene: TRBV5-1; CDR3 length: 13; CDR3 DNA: TGCGCCAGCAGCTCCGAGTCCGGGACTGGGCTGTATTTT; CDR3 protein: CASSSESGTGLYF
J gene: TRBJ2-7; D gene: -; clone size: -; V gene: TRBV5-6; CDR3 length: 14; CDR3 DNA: TGTGCCAGCAGCTTGGATCGGGGAGGCTACGAGCAGTACTTC; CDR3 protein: CASSLDRGGYEQYF
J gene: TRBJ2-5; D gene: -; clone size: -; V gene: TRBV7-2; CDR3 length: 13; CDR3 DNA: TGTGCCAGCAGCGTCACTAGGGATGAGACCCAGTACTTC; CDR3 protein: CASSVTRDETQYF
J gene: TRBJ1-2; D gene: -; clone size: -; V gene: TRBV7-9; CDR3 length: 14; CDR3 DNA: TGTGCCAGCGGTGACGCGGGAGGGAACTATGGCTACACCTTC; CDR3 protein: CASGDAGGNYGYTF